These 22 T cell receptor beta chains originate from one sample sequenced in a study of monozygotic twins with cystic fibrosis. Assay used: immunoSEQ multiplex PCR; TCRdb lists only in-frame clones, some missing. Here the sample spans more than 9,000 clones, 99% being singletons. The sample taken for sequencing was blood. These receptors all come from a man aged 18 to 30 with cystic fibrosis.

The CDR3 spells CASSWDPSGGNEQFF. DNA for the CDR3: TGTGCCAGCAGTTGGGACCCCTCGGGTGGCAATGAGCAGTTCTTC. The chain couples TRBV6-1 to TRBJ2-1; D possibly uses TRBD1 or TRBD2 (5 bases each). Trimming left V 5 bases short and J 6 bases short, with 17 bases between. The CDR3 is 15 residues long. The germline V gene has CDR1 MNHNS and CDR2 SASEGT.

The CDR3 spells CASSQRTGRNEKLFF. CDR3 sequence (DNA): TGTGCCAGCAGCCAAAGGACGGGGAGGAATGAAAAACTGTTTTTT. The chain employs TRBV7-2 and TRBJ1-4; unclear D gene. The CDR3 contains 15 residues. Trimming removed 5 bases at V and 5 bases at J, with 15 bases between. Germline V CDR1 and CDR2: SGHTA, FQGNSA.

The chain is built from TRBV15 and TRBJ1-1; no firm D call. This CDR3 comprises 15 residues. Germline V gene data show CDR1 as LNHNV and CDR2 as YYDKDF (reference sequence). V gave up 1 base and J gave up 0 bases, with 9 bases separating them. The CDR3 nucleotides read TGTGCCACCAGCAGAGGCGGAAACTTGAACACTGAAGCTTTCTTT. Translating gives CATSRGGNLNTEAFF.

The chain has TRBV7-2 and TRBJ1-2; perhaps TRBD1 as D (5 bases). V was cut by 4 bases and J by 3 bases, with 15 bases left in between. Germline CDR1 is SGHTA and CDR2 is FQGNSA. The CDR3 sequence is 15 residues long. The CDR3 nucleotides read TGTGCCAGCAGCTCCGACAGCGGGTCCCACTATGGCTACACCTTC. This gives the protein CASSSDSGSHYGYTF.

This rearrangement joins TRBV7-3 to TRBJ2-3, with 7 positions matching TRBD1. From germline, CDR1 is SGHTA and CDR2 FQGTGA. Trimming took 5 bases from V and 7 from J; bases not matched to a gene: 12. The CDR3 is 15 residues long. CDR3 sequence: CASSPFGTVGNTQYF. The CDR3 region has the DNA TGTGCCAGCAGCCCGTTTGGGACAGTAGGGAATACGCAGTATTTT.

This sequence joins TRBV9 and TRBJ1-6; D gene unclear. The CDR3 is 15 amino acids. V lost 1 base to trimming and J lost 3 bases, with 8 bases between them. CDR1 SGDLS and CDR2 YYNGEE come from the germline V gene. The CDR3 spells CASSVSISYNSPLHF. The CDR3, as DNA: TGTGCCAGCAGCGTAAGCATCAGCTATAATTCACCCCTCCACTTT.

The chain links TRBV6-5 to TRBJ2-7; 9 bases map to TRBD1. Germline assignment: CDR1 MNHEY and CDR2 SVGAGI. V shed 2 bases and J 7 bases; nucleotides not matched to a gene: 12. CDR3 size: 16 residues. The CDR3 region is CASSYQPGQGLLEQYF. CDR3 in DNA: TGTGCCAGCAGTTACCAACCGGGACAGGGCTTGTTGGAGCAGTACTTC.

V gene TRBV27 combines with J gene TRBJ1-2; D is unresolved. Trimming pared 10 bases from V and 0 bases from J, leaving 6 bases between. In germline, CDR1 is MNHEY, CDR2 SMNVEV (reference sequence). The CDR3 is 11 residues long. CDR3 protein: CATGTNYGYTF. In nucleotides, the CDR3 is TGTGCCACCGGGACTAACTATGGCTACACCTTC.

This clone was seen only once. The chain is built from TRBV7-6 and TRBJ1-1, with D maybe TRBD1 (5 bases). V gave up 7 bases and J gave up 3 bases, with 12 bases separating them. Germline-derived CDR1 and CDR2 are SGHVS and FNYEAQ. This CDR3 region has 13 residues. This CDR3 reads CASTLGGDTEAFF. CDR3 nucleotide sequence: TGTGCCAGCACCCTGGGGGGAGACACTGAAGCTTTCTTT. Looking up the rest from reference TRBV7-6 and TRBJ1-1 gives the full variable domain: GAGVSQSPRYKVTKRGQDVALRCDPISGHVSLYWYRQALGQGPEFLTYFNYEAQQDKSGLPNDRFSAERPEGSISTLTIQRTEQRDSAMYRCASTLGGDTEAFFGQGTRLTVV.

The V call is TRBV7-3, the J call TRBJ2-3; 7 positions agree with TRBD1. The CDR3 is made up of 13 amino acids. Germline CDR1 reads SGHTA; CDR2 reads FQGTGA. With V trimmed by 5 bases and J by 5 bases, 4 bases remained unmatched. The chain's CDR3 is CASSRDRVDTQYF. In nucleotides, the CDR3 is TGTGCCAGCAGCCGCGACAGGGTAGATACGCAGTATTTT.

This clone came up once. CDR3 nucleotides: TGTGCCAGCAGCTCTACAGGATTCAATGAGCAGTTCTTC. Translated: CASSSTGFNEQFF. The J gene is TRBJ2-1, the V gene TRBV7-9; D may be TRBD1 (5 bases). This CDR3 has 13 amino acids. The germline V and J ends were trimmed by 4 bases and 6 bases, with 10 bases remaining between them. The V gene's germline CDR1 is SEHNR and CDR2 FQNEAQ (reference sequence). The full variable domain, rest sourced from reference TRBV7-9 and TRBJ2-1, is DTGVSQNPRHKITKRGQNVTFRCDPISEHNRLYWYRQTLGQGPEFLTYFQNEAQLEKSRLLSDRFSAERPKGSFSTLEIQRTEQGDSAMYLCASSSTGFNEQFFGPGTRLTVL.

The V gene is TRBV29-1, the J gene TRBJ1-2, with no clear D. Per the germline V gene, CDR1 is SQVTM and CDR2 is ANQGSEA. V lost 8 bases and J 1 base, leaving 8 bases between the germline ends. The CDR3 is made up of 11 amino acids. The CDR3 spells CSMSDNYGYTF. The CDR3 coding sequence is TGCAGCATGTCAGATAACTATGGCTACACCTTC.

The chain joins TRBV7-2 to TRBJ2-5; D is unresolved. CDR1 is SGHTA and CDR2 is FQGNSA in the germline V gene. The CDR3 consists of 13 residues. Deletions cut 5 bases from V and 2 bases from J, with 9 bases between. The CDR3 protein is CASSPELQETQYF. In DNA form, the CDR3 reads TGTGCCAGCAGCCCCGAGCTACAAGAGACCCAGTACTTC.

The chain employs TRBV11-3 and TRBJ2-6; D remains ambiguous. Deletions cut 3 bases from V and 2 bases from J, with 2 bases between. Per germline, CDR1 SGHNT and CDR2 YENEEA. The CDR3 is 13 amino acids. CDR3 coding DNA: TGTGCCAGCAGCTTTCCTGGGGCCAACGTCCTGACTTTC. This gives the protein CASSFPGANVLTF.

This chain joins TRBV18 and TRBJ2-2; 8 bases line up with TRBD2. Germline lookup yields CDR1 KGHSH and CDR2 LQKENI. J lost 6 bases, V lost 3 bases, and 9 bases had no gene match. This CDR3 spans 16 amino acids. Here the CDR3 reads CASSPIIAGLAGELFF. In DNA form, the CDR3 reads TGTGCCAGCTCACCGATAATAGCGGGGCTGGCCGGGGAGCTGTTTTTT.

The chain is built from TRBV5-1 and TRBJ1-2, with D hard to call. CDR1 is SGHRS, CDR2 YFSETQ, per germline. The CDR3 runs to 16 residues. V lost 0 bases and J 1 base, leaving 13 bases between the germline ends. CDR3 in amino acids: CASSLAGGPDNYGYTF. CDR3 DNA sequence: TGCGCCAGCAGCTTGGCCGGAGGGCCAGATAACTATGGCTACACCTTC. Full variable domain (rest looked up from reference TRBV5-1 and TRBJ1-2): KAGVTQTPRYLIKTRGQQVTLSCSPISGHRSVSWYQQTPGQGLQFLFEYFSETQRNKGNFPGRFSGRQFSNSRSEMNVSTLELGDSALYLCASSLAGGPDNYGYTFGSGTRLTVV.

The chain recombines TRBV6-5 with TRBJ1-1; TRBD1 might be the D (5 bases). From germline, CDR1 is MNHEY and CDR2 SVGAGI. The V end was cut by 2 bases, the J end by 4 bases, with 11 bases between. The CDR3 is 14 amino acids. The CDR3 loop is CASSYGGVATEAFF. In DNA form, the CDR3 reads TGTGCCAGCAGTTACGGGGGGGTCGCCACTGAAGCTTTCTTT.

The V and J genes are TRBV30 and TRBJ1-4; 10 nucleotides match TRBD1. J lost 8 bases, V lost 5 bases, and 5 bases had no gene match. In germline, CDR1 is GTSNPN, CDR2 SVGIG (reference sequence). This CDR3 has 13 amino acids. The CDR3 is CAWRQGAGEKLFF. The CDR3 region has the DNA TGTGCCTGGCGACAGGGGGCTGGGGAAAAACTGTTTTTT.

The CDR3 DNA sequence: TGTGCCATCAGGGGGCGGATGGACACCGGGGAGCTGTTTTTT. This codes for CAIRGRMDTGELFF. This sequence joins TRBV10-3 and TRBJ2-2; D might be TRBD1 (5 bases). V lost 6 bases, J lost 3 bases, and 11 bases lay in between. The germline V gene encodes CDR1 ENHRY and CDR2 SYGVKD. There are 14 residues in the CDR3.

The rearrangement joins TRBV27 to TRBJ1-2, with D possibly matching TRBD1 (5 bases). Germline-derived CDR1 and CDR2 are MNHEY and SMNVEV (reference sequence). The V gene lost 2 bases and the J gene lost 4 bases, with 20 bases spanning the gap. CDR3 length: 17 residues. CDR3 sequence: CASSLMASGTLVYGYTF. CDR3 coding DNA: TGTGCCAGCAGTTTAATGGCGTCGGGGACTCTAGTCTATGGCTACACCTTC.

Here the CDR3 reads CASTQLWGSYEQYF. CDR3 nucleotides: TGTGCCAGCACACAATTATGGGGCAGCTACGAGCAGTACTTC. The rearrangement joins TRBV7-8 to TRBJ2-7; maybe TRBD1 (5 bases). Germline V gene lookup returns CDR1 SGHVS and CDR2 FQNEAQ. V was shortened by 7 bases and J by 3 bases, with 16 bases between the two germline ends. The CDR3 totals 14 residues.

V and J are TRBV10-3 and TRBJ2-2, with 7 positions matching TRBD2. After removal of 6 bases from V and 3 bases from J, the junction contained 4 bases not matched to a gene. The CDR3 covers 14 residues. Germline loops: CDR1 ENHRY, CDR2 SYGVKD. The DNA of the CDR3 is TGTGCCATCAGACCGGGAGGCGACACCGGGGAGCTGTTTTTT. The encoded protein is CAIRPGGDTGELFF.